The 30 T cell receptor beta chains reported below all come from one sample, sequenced in a study of cytotoxic CD8 clonotypes in ibrutinib-treated CLL. The protocol was immunoSEQ multiplex PCR, while the TCRdb copy is restricted to in-frame clones and leaves out a portion. Of about 36,000 clones in the sample, 71% were seen once. The specimen comprised PBMCs, sampled at disease progression, from a patient treated with ibrutinib. The receptors derive from a human donor with chronic lymphocytic leukemia.

The chain joins TRBV5-4 to TRBJ2-3; D ambiguous. The V end was cut by 2 bases, the J end by 1 base, with 2 bases between. The CDR3 runs to 12 residues. CDR1 is SGHNT, CDR2 YYREEE, per germline (reference sequence). Here the CDR3 reads CASSLRTDTQYF. CDR3 coding DNA: TGTGCCAGCAGCTTACGCACAGATACGCAGTATTTT.

This clone was recorded a few times. The chain carries TRBV19 and TRBJ2-7; TRBD2 matches at 11 bases. This CDR3 has 14 residues. Trimming took 4 bases from V and 3 from J; bases not matched to a gene: 2. Germline assignment: CDR1 LNHDA and CDR2 SQIVND (reference sequence). The CDR3 sequence: CASSKGLAVYEQYF. DNA for the CDR3: TGTGCCAGTAGTAAGGGACTAGCGGTCTACGAGCAGTACTTC.

This clone occurred a few times. V usage is TRBV7-8 and J usage is TRBJ2-3, with TRBD2 matching 9 bases. The germline gives CDR1 SGHVS, CDR2 FQNEAQ. The CDR3 runs to 17 residues. V was clipped by 0 bases and J by 3 bases; unmatched bases: 7. CDR3 bases: TGTGCCAGCAGCTTAGCCTATCGACTAGCGGAGACAGATACGCAGTATTTT. It encodes CASSLAYRLAETDTQYF.

This chain connects TRBV29-1 to TRBJ2-7, with D tentatively TRBD2 (5 bases). This CDR3 has 12 amino acids. Germline CDR1 and CDR2: SQVTM and ANQGSEA. The V and J ends lost 5 bases and 4 bases respectively, with 12 bases between them. DNA of the CDR3: TGCAGCGTTCGTGGACTGAGTTACGAGCAGTACTTC. Protein product: CSVRGLSYEQYF.

CDR3 region: CASRRDSSYEQYF. DNA for the CDR3: TGTGCCAGCAGGAGGGACTCTTCCTACGAGCAGTACTTC. The chain carries TRBV7-9 and TRBJ2-7, with D maybe TRBD2 (6 bases). Trimming cost V 6 bases and J 1 base, with 10 bases left between them. Germline values: CDR1 SEHNR, CDR2 FQNEAQ (reference sequence). The CDR3 runs 13 residues.

This clone was observed a handful of times. The chain links TRBV19 to TRBJ1-2, with D perhaps matching TRBD1 (6 bases). Trimming took 5 bases from V and 0 from J, leaving 16 bases between them. Germline lookup yields CDR1 LNHDA and CDR2 SQIVND (reference sequence). This CDR3 comprises 16 residues. The CDR3 reads CASSFHAGATNYGYTF. CDR3 bases: TGTGCCAGTAGTTTTCACGCGGGGGCCACTAACTATGGCTACACCTTC.

This clone was counted a few times. The chain employs TRBV5-1 and TRBJ2-7, with 16 bases that match TRBD2. Germline CDR1 reads SGHRS; CDR2 reads YFSETQ. The V gene end was trimmed by 4 bases and the J gene end by 2 bases; junction bases not matched to a gene: 21. This CDR3 region has 22 residues. CDR3 amino acids: CASSAWGSRTGLAGGTTYEQYF. DNA for the CDR3: TGCGCCAGCAGCGCCTGGGGGAGCCGTACGGGACTAGCGGGGGGGACAACCTACGAGCAGTACTTC.

This rearrangement joins TRBV7-9 to TRBJ1-2; 7 nucleotides line up with TRBD1. The trim removed 4 bases at V and 5 bases at J, leaving 7 bases unmatched. CDR1 and CDR2 (germline): SEHNR, FQNEAQ (reference sequence). This CDR3 region has 14 residues. For the CDR3, the DNA is TGTGCCAGCAGCTCCGACAGGGAGCTATATGGCTACACCTTC. Translation gives CASSSDRELYGYTF.

The chain joins TRBV21-1 to TRBJ2-5; whether TRBD1, the table's D call, matches the DNA was not checked. TRBV21-1 represents a pseudogene. The CDR3 has 13 amino acids. CDR3 sequence reads: CASSSNRGETQYF. The DNA for the CDR3 is TGTGCCAGCAGCAGTAACAGGGGAGAGACCCAGTACTTC.

The chain joins TRBV12-5 to TRBJ1-1; D uncertain. Per the germline V gene, CDR1 is LGHNT and CDR2 is FRNRAP. The ends were cut back, 5 bases at V and 6 bases at J, with 7 bases in the middle. There are 11 residues in the CDR3. The CDR3 reads CASGPSAEAFF. The CDR3 DNA reads TGTGCTAGTGGTCCCTCTGCTGAAGCTTTCTTT. The full variable domain, its missing parts supplied by reference TRBV12-5 and TRBJ1-1, is DARVTQTPRHKVTEMGQEVTMRCQPILGHNTVFWYRQTMMQGLELLAYFRNRAPLDDSGMPKDRFSAEMPDATLATLKIQPSEPRDSAVYFCASGPSAEAFFGQGTRLTVV.

This clone has more than one count but fewer than ten. The chain uses TRBV7-8 and TRBJ2-1; 10 bases line up with TRBD2. The CDR3 totals 15 residues. Germline V lookup: CDR1 SGHVS, CDR2 FQNEAQ. With 5 bases clipped from V and 2 bases from J, the junction kept 3 bases outside the gene matches. Here the CDR3 reads CASSPLAGAYNEQFF. The DNA of the CDR3 is TGTGCCAGCAGCCCCCTAGCGGGGGCCTACAATGAGCAGTTCTTC.

This clone has only one observation. The chain couples TRBV6-4 to TRBJ2-3; 7 nucleotides match TRBD2. Trimming at V came to 5 bases and at J to 0 bases, leaving 8 bases not matched to a gene. The germline CDR1 and CDR2 sequences are MRHNA and SNTAGT. The CDR3 is made up of 16 amino acids. The CDR3 coding sequence is TGTGCCAGCAGTCAGGTGGGCGGGGGAAGCACAGATACGCAGTATTTT. This sequence encodes CASSQVGGGSTDTQYF.

J is TRBJ2-1 and V is TRBV10-1; tentatively, D is TRBD1 (6 bases). The CDR3 runs to 15 residues. Trimming left V 3 bases short and J 0 bases short, with 9 bases between. Germline CDR1 WNHNN, CDR2 SYGVQD (reference sequence). The CDR3 region has the DNA TGCGCCAGCAGTGATCAGGGGAGCTCCTACAATGAGCAGTTCTTC. Amino acids: CASSDQGSSYNEQFF.

This chain links TRBV2 with TRBJ1-6, with D perhaps TRBD1 (5 bases). Germline CDR1 and CDR2: SNHLY and FYNNEI. The CDR3 runs 18 residues. Trimming removed 0 bases at V and 0 bases at J, with 12 bases between. CDR3 sequence: CASSEAERGRSYNSPLHF. For the CDR3, the DNA is TGTGCCAGCAGTGAAGCGGAAAGGGGCCGCTCCTATAATTCACCCCTCCACTTT.

The V and J genes are TRBV6-1 and TRBJ2-3; the match to TRBD1 covers 8 bases. CDR1 is MNHNS, CDR2 SASEGT, per germline. V dropped 3 bases and J dropped 6; count of bases not matched to a gene: 8. The CDR3 totals 15 residues. CDR3 in DNA: TGTGCCAGCAGTGATAGGACAGGGAGTGTGGATACGCAGTATTTT. Residues: CASSDRTGSVDTQYF.

This clone was seen a few times. This chain uses TRBV5-6 with TRBJ2-7; 8 nucleotides agree with TRBD1. Germline CDR1 is SGHDT and CDR2 is YYEEEE. The CDR3 runs 16 residues. The ends lost 3 bases at V and 3 bases at J; junction bases unmatched: 11. The CDR3, as DNA: TGTGCCAGCAGCTGGATCGACAGGGGCTCCAGCTACGAGCAGTACTTC. Translated: CASSWIDRGSSYEQYF.

CDR3 in DNA: TGTGCCAGCAGTTCCCCCGCTACAGGGGTCCCCTATGGCTACACCTTC. Amino acid sequence: CASSSPATGVPYGYTF. This chain connects TRBV6-6 to TRBJ1-2; 7 bases line up with TRBD1. CDR3 length: 16 amino acids. In germline, CDR1 is MNHNY, CDR2 SVGAGI (reference sequence). J was trimmed by 4 bases and V by 4 bases; bases with no gene match: 12.

V and J are TRBV2 and TRBJ1-5, with D unclear. The CDR3 covers 13 residues. V was cut by 4 bases and J by 9 bases, with 13 bases left in between. Germline CDR1 SNHLY, CDR2 FYNNEI. CDR3 in amino acids: CASSGALMVPQHF. The DNA of the CDR3 is TGTGCCAGCAGTGGGGCCCTGATGGTGCCCCAGCATTTT. The complete variable domain, with remaining parts taken from reference TRBV2 and TRBJ1-5, reads EPEVTQTPSHQVTQMGQEVILRCVPISNHLYFYWYRQILGQKVEFLVSFYNNEISEKSEIFDDQFSVERPDGSNFTLKIRSTKLEDSAMYFCASSGALMVPQHFGDGTRLSIL.

CDR3 DNA: TGTGCCACCAGCGTTGGGGGCTTGAACACTGAAGCTTTCTTT. It is translated as CATSVGGLNTEAFF. J is TRBJ1-1 and V is TRBV15; possible D gene TRBD1, 6 bases. V lost 5 bases and J lost 0, with 10 bases in between. Per germline, CDR1 LNHNV and CDR2 YYDKDF (reference sequence). The CDR3 is 14 residues long.

The rearrangement uses TRBV19 and TRBJ2-3; TRBD2 is a possible D gene (6 bases). V was clipped by 6 bases and J by 0 bases, with 19 bases between them. Germline V gene data show CDR1 as LNHDA and CDR2 as SQIVND (reference sequence). CDR3 length: 17 residues. The CDR3 DNA follows: TGTGCCAGTAGCCCGGGACTTCTAAGAACTAGCACAGATACGCAGTATTTT. Its translation: CASSPGLLRTSTDTQYF.

The chain links TRBV5-1 to TRBJ2-3, with D possibly TRBD1 on 6 matching bases. Trimming took 5 bases from V and 2 from J, leaving 12 bases between them. Germline V gene data show CDR1 as SGHRS and CDR2 as YFSETQ. The CDR3 extends over 14 amino acids. The CDR3 sequence is CASSPDRNTDTQYF. The CDR3 coding sequence is TGCGCCAGCAGTCCCGACAGGAACACAGATACGCAGTATTTT.

By frequency in the sample, this clone is medium-sized. The V and J genes are TRBV10-1 and TRBJ1-1; possibly TRBD1 for D (6 bases). The CDR3 has 13 residues. In germline, CDR1 is WNHNN, CDR2 SYGVQD (reference sequence). V shed 6 bases and J shed 1 base, with 9 bases lying between them. In nucleotides, the CDR3 is TGCGCCAGCAGCGGACAGCCGAACACTGAAGCTTTCTTT. It is translated as CASSGQPNTEAFF.

The chain joins TRBV2 to TRBJ1-6; no clear D gene. Germline values: CDR1 SNHLY, CDR2 FYNNEI. The CDR3 is 16 residues long. Trimming took off 6 bases at V and 7 bases at J, with 19 bases between the two ends. CDR3 loop: CASSEGAFGINSPLHF. The DNA for the CDR3 is TGTGCCAGCAGCGAGGGAGCCTTCGGCATAAATTCACCCCTCCACTTT.

The chain couples TRBV5-6 to TRBJ2-3; a possible D gene is TRBD1 (6 bases). This CDR3 comprises 13 residues. Germline CDR1 is SGHDT and CDR2 is YYEEEE. Trimming left V 2 bases short and J 5 bases short, with 9 bases between. CDR3 region: CASSFRGEDTQYF. The DNA of the CDR3 is TGTGCCAGCAGCTTCAGGGGCGAAGATACGCAGTATTTT. Full variable domain (missing parts from reference TRBV5-6 and TRBJ2-3): DAGVTQSPTHLIKTRGQQVTLRCSPKSGHDTVSWYQQALGQGPQFIFQYYEEEERQRGNFPDRFSGHQFPNYSSELNVNALLLGDSALYLCASSFRGEDTQYFGPGTRLTVL.

The chain has TRBV7-9 and TRBJ2-1; no firm D call. The ends were cut back, 1 base at V and 10 bases at J, with 14 bases in the middle. Germline lookup yields CDR1 SEHNR and CDR2 FQNEAQ (reference sequence). The CDR3 runs to 14 residues. This CDR3 is CASSLGNNLGEQFF. In DNA form, the CDR3 reads TGTGCCAGCAGCTTAGGCAACAACTTGGGGGAGCAGTTCTTC.

J is TRBJ1-1 and V is TRBV5-1, with 7 bases matching TRBD1. The CDR3 consists of 14 residues. Losses at the gene ends were 6 bases for V and 8 bases for J; bases not matched to a gene: 13. Germline V gene lookup returns CDR1 SGHRS and CDR2 YFSETQ. The CDR3 DNA reads TGCGCCAGCAACGAGAAGTACAGGGGCGGAGAAGCTTTCTTT. It yields the protein CASNEKYRGGEAFF.

In its sample, this clone was seen once. This rearrangement joins TRBV6-6 to TRBJ2-7; TRBD1 aligns across 9 bases. The CDR3 loop spans 13 amino acids. V lost 8 bases and J lost 4; bases outside the gene matches: 6. CDR1 is MNHNY, CDR2 SVGAGI, per germline (reference sequence). This CDR3 is CASQQGARYEQYF. The CDR3 coding sequence is TGTGCCAGCCAACAGGGGGCTCGGTACGAGCAGTACTTC.

The V and J genes are TRBV7-6 and TRBJ1-1, with D possibly TRBD1 on 6 matching bases. This CDR3 has 14 amino acids. CDR1 and CDR2 (germline): SGHVS, FNYEAQ. Trimming removed 5 bases at V and 5 bases at J, with 15 bases between. The CDR3 DNA sequence: TGTGCCAGCAGCCCGGAGGGGGTGGGGACTGAAGCTTTCTTT. Its translation is CASSPEGVGTEAFF. The variable domain in full, completed from reference TRBV7-6 and TRBJ1-1, reads GAGVSQSPRYKVTKRGQDVALRCDPISGHVSLYWYRQALGQGPEFLTYFNYEAQQDKSGLPNDRFSAERPEGSISTLTIQRTEQRDSAMYRCASSPEGVGTEAFFGQGTRLTVV.

This chain uses TRBV5-1 with TRBJ2-3; the D gene is possibly TRBD1 (6 bases). The ends were cut back, 0 bases at V and 0 bases at J, with 14 bases in the middle. Germline V gene sequence: CDR1 SGHRS, CDR2 YFSETQ. The CDR3 length is 17 residues. CDR3 DNA sequence: TGCGCCAGCAGCTTGGCCGCCGGGACAACTAGCACAGATACGCAGTATTTT. Protein product: CASSLAAGTTSTDTQYF. Using reference TRBV5-1 and TRBJ2-3 for the parts outside the CDR3, the full variable domain is KAGVTQTPRYLIKTRGQQVTLSCSPISGHRSVSWYQQTPGQGLQFLFEYFSETQRNKGNFPGRFSGRQFSNSRSEMNVSTLELGDSALYLCASSLAAGTTSTDTQYFGPGTRLTVL.

The V and J genes are TRBV6-6 and TRBJ1-1; D unresolved. Between the trimmed V and J ends, which lost 0 bases and 1 base, there was a span of 6 bases. The CDR3 has 14 residues. Looked up from germline, CDR1 is MNHNY and CDR2 is SVGAGI (reference sequence). Here the CDR3 DNA reads TGTGCCAGCAGTTACTCTGCAGGGAACACTGAAGCTTTCTTT. It is translated as CASSYSAGNTEAFF.